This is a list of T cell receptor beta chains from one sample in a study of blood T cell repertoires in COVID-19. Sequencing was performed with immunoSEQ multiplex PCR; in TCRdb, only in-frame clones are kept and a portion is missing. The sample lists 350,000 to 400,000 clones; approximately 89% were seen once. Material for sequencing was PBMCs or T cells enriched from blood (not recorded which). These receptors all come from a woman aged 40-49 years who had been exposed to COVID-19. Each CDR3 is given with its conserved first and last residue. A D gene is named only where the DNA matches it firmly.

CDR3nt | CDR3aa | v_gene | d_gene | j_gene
TGTGCCAGCACCAAGGACAGGGGGTCCTACGAGCAGTACTTC | CASTKDRGSYEQYF | TRBV2 | TRBD1 | TRBJ2-7
TGTGCCAGCAGTCGGCGGACTAGCGGGGGCCTCTACGAGCAGTACTTC | CASSRRTSGGLYEQYF | TRBV5-4 | TRBD2 | TRBJ2-7
TGTGCCAGCAGCTTGGCCAAAGAGGGGGACAGCGGGAATGAGCAGTTCTTC | CASSLAKEGDSGNEQFF | TRBV5-5 | . | TRBJ2-1
TGCGCCAGCCGGAACCCGACGGAGGGGAACGAAAAACTGTTTTTT | CASRNPTEGNEKLFF | TRBV5-1 | . | TRBJ1-4
TGTGCCAGCAGCAAGACGGGACTAGCGAGAACCTACAATGAGCAGTTCTTC | CASSKTGLARTYNEQFF | TRBV7-9 | TRBD2 | TRBJ2-1
TGTGCCAGTAGTACCCCCGGACAACGCTACGAGCAGTACTTC | CASSTPGQRYEQYF | TRBV19 | . | TRBJ2-7
TGTGCCAGCAGTTCCGACAGGGGGGGCGACGAGCAGTACTTC | CASSSDRGGDEQYF | TRBV6-6 | TRBD1 | TRBJ2-7
TGTGCCAGCAGCCATGACAGGGGATACGGCTACACCTTC | CASSHDRGYGYTF | TRBV14 | TRBD1 | TRBJ1-2
TGTGCCAGCAGCTTGACGGGACAGGGGAGGTCAGGCTACACCTTC | CASSLTGQGRSGYTF | TRBV3-1/TRBV3-2 | TRBD1 | TRBJ1-2
TGTGCCAGCAGCCAAGATCCCGGGACCCAGTACTTC | CASSQDPGTQYF | TRBV14 | . | TRBJ2-5
TGTGCCAGCAGCCCTGAGTCGTACAATGAGCAGTTCTTC | CASSPESYNEQFF | TRBV12-3/TRBV12-4 | . | TRBJ2-1
TGTGCCAGCAGGCGGGTTAGCAATCAGCCCCAGCATTTT | CASRRVSNQPQHF | TRBV27 | . | TRBJ1-5
TGTGCCAGCTCACCATCACAGGGAGTCACCGGGGAGCTGTTTTTT | CASSPSQGVTGELFF | TRBV18 | . | TRBJ2-2
TGTGCCAGCTCACCACCGTCCGAGACTAACTATGGCTACACCTTC | CASSPPSETNYGYTF | TRBV18 | . | TRBJ1-2
TGTGCCAGCAGCTTCAGCGGGAGGTCCTCCTACGAGCAGTACTTC | CASSFSGRSSYEQYF | TRBV13 | TRBD2 | TRBJ2-7
TGTGCCAGCAGTTCATCAGGGGGTCTAGCTGAAGCTTTCTTT | CASSSSGGLAEAFF | TRBV2 | TRBD1 | TRBJ1-1